What follows describes a single TCR beta chain. Its antigen is not known. This specimen comes from a study of T cells after posttransplantation cyclophosphamide. V lost 3 bases to trimming and J lost 1 base, with 9 bases between them. The germline CDR1 and CDR2 sequences are KGHSH and LQKENI. The CDR3 is 14 amino acids. TCRdb's copy holds only in-frame clones and misses some; the assay was immunoSEQ multiplex PCR. The sample contains 25,000 to 35,000 clones, more than 80% of which appear only once. Study-wide results and limits: Later post-transplant blood repertoires were often dominated by donor CD8+ memory clones.

V usage is TRBV18 and J usage is TRBJ1-1, with D perhaps matching TRBD1 (6 bases). The sequenced material came from PBMCs. The TCR comes from a man aged 50 or older. The CDR3, as DNA: TGTGCCAGCTCACCGAACAGGGAGAACACTGAAGCTTTCTTT. This sequence encodes CASSPNRENTEAFF.